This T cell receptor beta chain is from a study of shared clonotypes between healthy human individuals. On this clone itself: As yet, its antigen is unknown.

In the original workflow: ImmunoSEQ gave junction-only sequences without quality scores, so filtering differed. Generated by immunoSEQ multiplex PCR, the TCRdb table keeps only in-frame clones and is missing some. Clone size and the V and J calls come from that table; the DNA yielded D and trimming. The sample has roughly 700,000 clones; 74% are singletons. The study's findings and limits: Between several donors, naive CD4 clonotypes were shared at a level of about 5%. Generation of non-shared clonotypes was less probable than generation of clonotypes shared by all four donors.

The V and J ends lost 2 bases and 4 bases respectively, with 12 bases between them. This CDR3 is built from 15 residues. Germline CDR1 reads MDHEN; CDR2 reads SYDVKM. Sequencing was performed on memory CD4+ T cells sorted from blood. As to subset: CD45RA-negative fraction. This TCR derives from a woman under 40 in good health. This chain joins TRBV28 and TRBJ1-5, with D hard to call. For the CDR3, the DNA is TGTGCCAGCAGTTTACGACGGCTAGCAAATCAGCCCCAGCATTTT. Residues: CASSLRRLANQPQHF.